This paragraph reports one T cell receptor (beta chain). What it recognizes is unknown. No DNA is given; TCRdb re-called the 5' RACE reads and lists each CDR3 protein once. In total, the table holds about 410,000 distinct CDR3 sequences. This record comes from a study of T cells expressing NK-cell markers. About the study: Obtained from sorted CD3+CD56+NKG2C+, CD3+CD56+NKG2C- and CD3+CD56-NKG2C+ T cells were the TCR beta repertoires. With respect to HCMV, most of the eight sequenced donors were seropositive, and one was seronegative.

The germline V gene has CDR1 SQVTM and CDR2 ANQGSEA. This CDR3 comprises 14 residues. Study observations and caveats: HCMV specificity was not established for the expanded NKG2C+ T cell clones. These clonotypes also led the CD3+CD56-NKG2C+ fraction in a handful of donors.

V is TRBV29-1 and J is TRBJ2-1; TCRdb gives TRBD2 as the D gene, but with no DNA this cannot be confirmed. The sequenced sample was blood T cells: a sorted CD56 or NKG2C T cell subset, CD4+ or CD8+ T cells, or bulk PBMC T cells (not recorded which). This TCR was sampled from a woman between 45 and 60 years old in good health. The CDR3 protein is CSVVRARLGGEQFF.